The 30 T cell receptor beta chains listed next were all sequenced from one sample in a study of CD8 T cells in ankylosing spondylitis. MiXCR, run by TCRdb on the 5' RACE reads, gives a single entry per CDR3 protein. Found here are approximately 290,000 distinct CDR3 sequences, less than 25% of them singletons; the top ten hold about 3.5%. The sequenced material came from blood, either unsorted or a sorted T cell fraction (not recorded which). The receptors were sampled from a female donor with ankylosing spondylitis or in good health (not recorded which).

This clonotype was counted only a few times. The V gene is TRBV7-2, the J gene TRBJ2-5, with D possibly matching TRBD2 (6 bases). This CDR3 is 15 amino acids long. With 4 bases removed from V and 5 bases from J, the gap between germline ends came to 17 bases. Germline CDR1 and CDR2: SGHTA and FQGNSA. Written as DNA, the CDR3 is TGTGCCAGCAGCTCGCAAGTGAGACGGGGGGAGACCCAGTACTTC. Protein sequence: CASSSQVRRGETQYF. The whole variable domain, remainder taken from reference TRBV7-2 and TRBJ2-5, is GAGVSQSPSNKVTEKGKDVELRCDPISGHTALYWYRQSLGQGLEFLIYFQGNSAPDKSGLPSDRFSAERTGGSVSTLTIQRTQQEDSAVYLCASSSQVRRGETQYFGPGTRLLVL.

V gene TRBV6-2 or TRBV6-3 combines with J gene TRBJ2-5, with D possibly TRBD2 on 6 matching bases. V was pared by 2 bases and J by 4 bases, with 17 bases between. Germline assignment: CDR1 MNHEY and CDR2 SVGEGT. CDR3 length: 16 residues. The CDR3 bases are TGTGCCAGCAGTTACGCCCTGGGAGCGGGCGGAGAGACCCAGTACTTC. It codes for CASSYALGAGGETQYF.

V gene TRBV4-3 combines with J gene TRBJ2-1; D call uncertain. CDR1 is LGHNA, CDR2 YSLEER, per germline. The CDR3 is 16 residues long. The ends were cut back, 0 bases at V and 0 bases at J, with 9 bases in the middle. CDR3 nucleotide sequence: TGCGCCAGCAGCCAAGATCCCCCGGGCTCCTACAATGAGCAGTTCTTC. As protein: CASSQDPPGSYNEQFF.

This clonotype was seen at least ten times. The rearrangement links TRBV12-3 or TRBV12-4 to TRBJ2-7, with 10 bases identical to TRBD2. The CDR3 length is 14 residues. Trimming at V came to 6 bases and at J to 5 bases, leaving 7 bases not matched to a gene. The CDR3 region is CASSLSGRLNEQYF. The CDR3, as DNA: TGTGCCAGCAGCCTTAGCGGGAGGCTCAACGAGCAGTACTTC.

The gene calls are TRBV19 and TRBJ1-1, with a possible D match to TRBD1 (6 bases). V gave up 6 bases and J gave up 3 bases, with 14 bases separating them. The CDR3 contains 14 residues. Looked up from germline, CDR1 is LNHDA and CDR2 is SQIVND (reference sequence). This CDR3 is CASRIQGGDTEAFF. Written as DNA, the CDR3 is TGTGCCAGTAGAATACAGGGAGGAGACACTGAAGCTTTCTTT. Together with reference TRBV19 and TRBJ1-1, the CDR3 gives the full variable domain: DGGITQSPKYLFRKEGQNVTLSCEQNLNHDAMYWYRQDPGQGLRLIYYSQIVNDFQKGDIAEGYSVSREKKESFPLTVTSAQKNPTAFYLCASRIQGGDTEAFFGQGTRLTVV.

This clonotype was counted only a few times. The chain links TRBV11-2 to TRBJ2-1, with D maybe TRBD2 (5 bases). V was shortened by 6 bases and J by 9 bases, with 15 bases between the two germline ends. CDR3 length: 13 amino acids. The germline CDR1 and CDR2 sequences are SGHAT and FQNNGV. The CDR3 DNA reads TGTGCCAGCAGATCCGGTGTTGAGGGTGAGCAGTTCTTC. Protein sequence: CASRSGVEGEQFF.

This clonotype was counted a few times. The chain couples TRBV5-1 to TRBJ1-2; D is uncertain. Germline assignment: CDR1 SGHRS and CDR2 YFSETQ. V was cut by 4 bases and J by 4 bases, with 11 bases left in between. The CDR3 runs 13 residues. CDR3 DNA sequence: TGCGCCAGCAGCCCCGAGGGCACCTATGGCTACACCTTC. It translates to CASSPEGTYGYTF.

Ten or more counts support this clonotype. V and J are TRBV27 and TRBJ1-4; D is perhaps TRBD1 (5 bases). The CDR3 is 14 amino acids. Trimming removed 2 bases from V and 7 bases from J, with 11 bases in between. Germline V gene lookup returns CDR1 MNHEY and CDR2 SMNVEV (reference sequence). The CDR3 sequence is CASSLGRVSEKLFF. As DNA, the CDR3 is TGTGCCAGCAGTTTAGGCAGGGTATCTGAAAAACTGTTTTTT.

This clonotype was counted only a few times. The V and J genes are TRBV12-3 or TRBV12-4 and TRBJ1-6; 10 nucleotides line up with TRBD1. The trim removed 4 bases at V and 5 bases at J, leaving 8 bases unmatched. The CDR3 is made up of 17 amino acids. For the CDR3, the DNA is TGTGCCAGCAGTTCCGACAGGGGGCTGGGGGATAATTCACCCCTCCACTTT. It specifies CASSSDRGLGDNSPLHF.

This clonotype came up a few times. The rearrangement joins TRBV12-3 or TRBV12-4 to TRBJ2-7; unclear D gene. Trimming left V 6 bases short and J 9 bases short, with 15 bases between. The CDR3 has 12 amino acids. CDR3 DNA sequence: TGTGCCAGCAGCCCTTCGCCCCCTGTGCAGTACTTC. It specifies CASSPSPPVQYF.

CDR3 amino acids: CASSDRGRPTGELFF. CDR3 sequence (DNA): TGTGCCAGCAGCGACAGGGGTCGTCCCACCGGGGAGCTGTTTTTT. The chain couples TRBV25-1 to TRBJ2-2; 8 nucleotides match TRBD1. This CDR3 has 15 amino acids. The germline V gene encodes CDR1 MGHDK and CDR2 SYGVNS. J gave up 4 bases and V 6 bases, and 7 bases lay outside the gene matches.

This clonotype has only one observation. The chain uses TRBV12-3 or TRBV12-4 and TRBJ1-6; D remains unclear. CDR3 length: 15 residues. The V end was cut by 3 bases, the J end by 7 bases, with 13 bases between. CDR3 sequence: CASSLEGAMNSPLHF. The CDR3 DNA sequence: TGTGCCAGCAGTTTGGAGGGAGCTATGAATTCACCCCTCCACTTT.

The V and J genes are TRBV20-1 and TRBJ2-7, with 13 bases fitting TRBD2. This CDR3 is 14 amino acids long. V shed 2 bases, J shed 2 bases, and the junction held 0 bases outside the gene matches. The germline V gene has CDR1 DFQATT and CDR2 SNEGSKA (reference sequence). The CDR3 spells CSARTSGRAYEQYF. In nucleotides, the CDR3 is TGCAGTGCTAGAACTAGCGGGAGGGCCTACGAGCAGTACTTC.

This clonotype was recorded a few times. This sequence joins TRBV7-2 and TRBJ1-2; D perhaps matches TRBD1 (6 bases). Germline CDR1 is SGHTA and CDR2 is FQGNSA. The CDR3 sequence is 14 residues long. Trimming cost V 4 bases and J 7 bases, with 16 bases left between them. For the CDR3, the DNA is TGTGCCAGCAGCTCCTGGGCAGGGGTCTTTGGCTACACCTTC. This sequence encodes CASSSWAGVFGYTF. Looking up the rest from reference TRBV7-2 and TRBJ1-2 gives the full variable domain: GAGVSQSPSNKVTEKGKDVELRCDPISGHTALYWYRQSLGQGLEFLIYFQGNSAPDKSGLPSDRFSAERTGGSVSTLTIQRTQQEDSAVYLCASSSWAGVFGYTFGSGTRLTVV.

For this clonotype: Mismatch with germline at one junction end may stem from a read error. The chain has TRBV6-1 and TRBJ1-2; the match to TRBD1 covers 10 bases. The CDR3 covers 13 residues. Germline CDR1 is MNHNS and CDR2 is SASEGT. The DNA of the CDR3 is TGTGCGAGCAGTCTGCGGGACAGGGGTAGCTACACCTTC. This translates into CASSLRDRGSYTF.

This clonotype was seen more than once but under ten times. The rearrangement joins TRBV20-1 to TRBJ1-6; D is unresolved. V lost 0 bases and J lost 8, with 5 bases in between. The CDR3 is 12 amino acids. Germline V gene lookup returns CDR1 DFQATT and CDR2 SNEGSKA (reference sequence). CDR3 in DNA: TGCAGTGCTAGAGACGGTGATTCACCCCTCCACTTT. It yields the protein CSARDGDSPLHF.

This clonotype showed up just a few times. The rearrangement links TRBV4-2 to TRBJ2-6; the match to TRBD1 covers 8 bases. V dropped 4 bases and J dropped 0; count of bases not matched to a gene: 11. CDR3 length: 19 amino acids. Looked up from germline, CDR1 is LGHNA and CDR2 is YNFKEQ. CDR3 protein: CASSPRRGQDFSGANVLTF. The CDR3 nucleotides are TGTGCCAGCAGCCCCCGGCGGGGACAGGACTTCTCTGGGGCCAACGTCCTGACTTTC.

The chain combines TRBV18 with TRBJ2-7, with 9 bases lining up with TRBD1. Germline loops: CDR1 KGHSH, CDR2 LQKENI. CDR3 length: 15 amino acids. V lost 1 base, J lost 7 bases, and 8 bases stayed unmatched. DNA of the CDR3: TGTGCCAGCTCACCACGGGAACAGGGGGCGCGGGAGCAGTACTTC. This encodes CASSPREQGAREQYF. The full variable domain, rest sourced from reference TRBV18 and TRBJ2-7, is NAGVMQNPRHLVRRRGQEARLRCSPMKGHSHVYWYRQLPEEGLKFMVYLQKENIIDESGMPKERFSAEFPKEGPSILRIQQVVRGDSAAYFCASSPREQGAREQYFGPGTRLTVT.

This clonotype was seen ten or more times. The rearrangement links TRBV7-9 to TRBJ1-2, with a possible D match to TRBD1 (5 bases). This CDR3 contains 13 residues. The germline V and J ends were trimmed by 2 bases and 6 bases, with 10 bases remaining between them. Germline V CDR1 and CDR2: SEHNR, FQNEAQ (reference sequence). The CDR3 DNA reads TGTGCCAGCAGCTTACGGGGCCCCAATGGCTACACCTTC. It yields the protein CASSLRGPNGYTF. The whole variable domain, filled in from reference TRBV7-9 and TRBJ1-2, reads DTGVSQNPRHKITKRGQNVTFRCDPISEHNRLYWYRQTLGQGPEFLTYFQNEAQLEKSRLLSDRFSAERPKGSFSTLEIQRTEQGDSAMYLCASSLRGPNGYTFGSGTRLTVV.

J is TRBJ2-1 and V is TRBV20-1; 12 nucleotides match TRBD2. The trim removed 5 bases at V and 8 bases at J, leaving 4 bases unmatched. The CDR3 runs 13 residues. Germline CDR1 reads DFQATT; CDR2 reads SNEGSKA (reference sequence). The CDR3 protein is CSAGLAGGHEQFF. The CDR3 coding sequence is TGCAGTGCTGGTCTAGCGGGAGGGCATGAGCAGTTCTTC.

At least ten counts were recorded for this clonotype. V gene TRBV20-1 combines with J gene TRBJ2-7; D gene ambiguous. Trimming cost V 6 bases and J 0 bases, with 6 bases left between them. There are 11 residues in the CDR3. Germline CDR1 reads DFQATT; CDR2 reads SNEGSKA (reference sequence). Here the CDR3 reads CSALTSYEQYF. The CDR3 nucleotides read TGCAGTGCCTTGACCTCCTACGAGCAGTACTTC.

This clonotype occurred a few times. This chain uses TRBV10-3 with TRBJ1-5, with TRBD1 matching over 7 bases. There are 12 residues in the CDR3. V dropped 10 bases and J dropped 4; count of bases not matched to a gene: 4. The germline V gene has CDR1 ENHRY and CDR2 SYGVKD. CDR3 sequence: CATQTGNQPQHF. DNA for the CDR3: TGTGCCACCCAGACAGGGAATCAGCCCCAGCATTTT.

The J gene is TRBJ2-2, the V gene TRBV10-3; D is undetermined. Germline V gene data show CDR1 as ENHRY and CDR2 as SYGVKD. V lost 7 bases and J lost 3, with 9 bases in between. The CDR3 runs 13 residues. The CDR3 bases are TGTGCCATCAATGACCTTGACACCGGGGAGCTGTTTTTT. This encodes CAINDLDTGELFF.

This clonotype was observed a handful of times. The chain employs TRBV7-2 and TRBJ2-3; 12 bases are shared with TRBD1. The germline V gene encodes CDR1 SGHTA and CDR2 FQGNSA. The CDR3 is made up of 15 amino acids. J was trimmed by 6 bases and V by 2 bases; bases with no gene match: 3. The CDR3 sequence is CASSLRDRGLDTQYF. For the CDR3, the DNA is TGTGCCAGCAGCTTAAGGGACAGGGGGCTGGATACGCAGTATTTT.

The chain carries TRBV10-3 and TRBJ1-3, with TRBD1 matching over 7 bases. There are 14 residues in the CDR3. Germline V gives CDR1 ENHRY, CDR2 SYGVKD. With V trimmed by 3 bases and J by 8 bases, 7 bases remained unmatched. CDR3: CAISDPLRGDTIYF. The DNA for the CDR3 is TGTGCCATCAGTGACCCTCTCAGGGGGGACACCATATATTTT.

This clonotype was detected only a few times. The rearrangement links TRBV6-5 to TRBJ2-3; TRBD2 is a possible D gene (5 bases). The CDR3 contains 17 residues. Germline V lookup: CDR1 MNHEY, CDR2 SVGAGI. V was pared by 2 bases and J by 0 bases, with 15 bases between. Here the CDR3 reads CASSYLTRTPSTDTQYF. DNA of the CDR3: TGTGCCAGCAGTTACCTAACCAGGACTCCTAGCACAGATACGCAGTATTTT.

The chain employs TRBV6-1 and TRBJ1-6; D may be TRBD1 (6 bases). V lost 6 bases to trimming and J lost 11 bases, with 14 bases between them. The CDR3 has 13 amino acids. CDR1 and CDR2 (germline): MNHNS, SASEGT. This CDR3 reads CASRFDQGTPLHF. The CDR3 DNA reads TGTGCCAGCAGATTTGACCAGGGGACACCCCTCCACTTT.

The chain couples TRBV6-2 or TRBV6-3 to TRBJ2-1; D ambiguous. V lost 2 bases and J 12 bases, leaving 14 bases between the germline ends. The CDR3 extends over 13 amino acids. CDR1 and CDR2 (germline): MNHEY, SVGEGT. CDR3 amino acids: CASSYRLQGWQFF. CDR3 DNA sequence: TGTGCCAGCAGTTACCGACTCCAAGGGTGGCAGTTCTTC.

The chain recombines TRBV12-3 or TRBV12-4 with TRBJ2-6, with D possibly called TRBD1 or TRBD2 (5 bases each). This CDR3 is 13 amino acids long. V was trimmed by 8 bases and J by 0 bases, leaving 5 bases between them. CDR3 DNA sequence: TGTGCCAGCGGGACCTCTGGGGCCAACGTCCTGACTTTC. Translated, it gives CASGTSGANVLTF.

This clonotype was recorded many times. The V and J genes are TRBV20-1 and TRBJ2-1, with 7 bases fitting TRBD2. CDR1 is DFQATT and CDR2 is SNEGSKA in the germline V gene (reference sequence). The CDR3 is 16 amino acids. The V segment lost 0 bases and the J segment 5 bases; nucleotides outside the gene matches: 10. CDR3: CSAREFGAGSNNEQFF. The CDR3 DNA is TGCAGTGCTAGAGAGTTTGGAGCGGGAAGCAACAATGAGCAGTTCTTC.